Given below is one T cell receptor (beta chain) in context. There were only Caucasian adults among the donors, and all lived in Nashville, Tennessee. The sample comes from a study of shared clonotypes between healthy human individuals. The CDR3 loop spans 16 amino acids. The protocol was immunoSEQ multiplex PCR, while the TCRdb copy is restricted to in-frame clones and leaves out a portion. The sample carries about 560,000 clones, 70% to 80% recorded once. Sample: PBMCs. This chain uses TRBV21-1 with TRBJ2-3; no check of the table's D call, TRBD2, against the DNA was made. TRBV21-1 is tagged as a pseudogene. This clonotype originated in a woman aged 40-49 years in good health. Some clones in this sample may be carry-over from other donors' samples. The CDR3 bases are TGTGCCAGCAGCACCAGCGGGACTAAGCTCACAGATACGCAGTATTTT. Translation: CASSTSGTKLTDTQYF.